Following are 11 T cell receptor beta chains from one sample sequenced in a study of technical replicates of blood from several donors (dated by TCRdb to about 2017). Libraries came from the immunoSEQ multiplex PCR assay. TCRdb holds this immuneACCESS table with in-frame rearrangements only. Some clones are missing; in checked studies, unresolved V genes explain under half, and the rest has no known cause. Here the sample has under 75,000 clones; approximately 94% occur a single time. Of the sample, 0.39% is held by the ten largest clones. Sequencing was performed on T cells isolated from PBMCs. These receptors were obtained from a human donor in good health.

The chain is built from TRBV19 and TRBJ1-1; D is unresolved. CDR3 length: 13 residues. The ends were cut back, 4 bases at V and 1 base at J, with 7 bases in the middle. Germline loops: CDR1 LNHDA, CDR2 SQIVND (reference sequence). For the CDR3, the DNA is TGTGCCAGTAGTACTGGCCCGAACACTGAAGCTTTCTTT. Protein product: CASSTGPNTEAFF.

This clone has a handful of counts. The chain carries TRBV5-6 and TRBJ1-2; D ambiguous. V dropped 2 bases and J dropped 7 bases, with 24 bases sitting between them. This CDR3 region has 17 residues. The germline gives CDR1 SGHDT, CDR2 YYEEEE. The CDR3 nucleotides read TGTGCCAGCAGCTTCTACAGCCTCATACCCCGTTTGGCTGGCTACACCTTC. This codes for CASSFYSLIPRLAGYTF.

The rearrangement uses TRBV19 and TRBJ2-3, with 7 positions matching TRBD2. CDR3 length equals 13 residues. Per germline, CDR1 LNHDA and CDR2 SQIVND (reference sequence). The V gene end was trimmed by 1 base and the J gene end by 5 bases; junction bases not matched to a gene: 0. The chain's CDR3 is CASSIGGGDTQYF. The CDR3 DNA is TGTGCCAGTAGTATAGGGGGGGGAGATACGCAGTATTTT. The complete variable domain, with remaining parts taken from reference TRBV19 and TRBJ2-3, reads DGGITQSPKYLFRKEGQNVTLSCEQNLNHDAMYWYRQDPGQGLRLIYYSQIVNDFQKGDIAEGYSVSREKKESFPLTVTSAQKNPTAFYLCASSIGGGDTQYFGPGTRLTVL.

This chain connects TRBV9 to TRBJ1-2, with 7 bases fitting TRBD1. V trimming: 6 bases; J trimming: 4 bases; junction bases outside the gene matches: 9. Per the germline V gene, CDR1 is SGDLS and CDR2 is YYNGEE. There are 14 residues in the CDR3. The CDR3 bases are TGTGCCAGCACGCCTCTGGGGACAGTCTATGGCTACACCTTC. It translates to CASTPLGTVYGYTF.

The chain has TRBV28 and TRBJ1-1; D remains unclear. Germline lookup yields CDR1 MDHEN and CDR2 SYDVKM. The V end lost 6 bases, the J end lost 0 bases, and 14 bases lay between the germline ends. The CDR3 runs to 15 residues. CDR3 bases: TGTGCCAGCAGCCGAAAGTTATACATGAACACTGAAGCTTTCTTT. Its translation: CASSRKLYMNTEAFF.

This chain joins TRBV28 and TRBJ2-1; TRBD2 agrees at 9 bases. The V segment lost 3 bases and the J segment 9 bases; nucleotides outside the gene matches: 6. The germline V gene encodes CDR1 MDHEN and CDR2 SYDVKM. This CDR3 has 14 residues. The CDR3, as DNA: TGTGCCAGCAGTTTCGCGGGGGGGGTCCGTGAGCAGTTCTTC. Its translation: CASSFAGGVREQFF.

This clone was detected only once. The DNA for the CDR3 is TGCGCCAGCAGCCAAGATCCTAGAAGTACCTACGAGCAGTACTTC. Translation: CASSQDPRSTYEQYF. The rearrangement links TRBV4-1 to TRBJ2-7; D ambiguous. The CDR3 sequence is 15 residues long. Germline V gene data show CDR1 as MGHRA and CDR2 as YSYEKL. The V and J ends lost 0 bases and 2 bases respectively, with 11 bases between them.

The chain combines TRBV29-1 with TRBJ2-7; 9 bases line up with TRBD2. Germline lookup yields CDR1 SQVTM and CDR2 ANQGSEA. J was trimmed by 2 bases and V by 5 bases; bases with no gene match: 7. This CDR3 comprises 14 residues. The CDR3 DNA sequence: TGCAGCGTTTATGGACTAGCGACCACCTACGAGCAGTACTTC. It encodes CSVYGLATTYEQYF.

The gene calls are TRBV19 and TRBJ2-7; D possibly corresponds to TRBD1 (7 bases). V was shortened by 7 bases and J by 3 bases, with 16 bases between the two germline ends. CDR3 size: 14 residues. CDR1 is LNHDA, CDR2 SQIVND, per germline (reference sequence). The CDR3 loop reads CASNGGTERYEQYF. The DNA of the CDR3 is TGTGCCAGTAATGGCGGGACAGAACGCTACGAGCAGTACTTC.

The chain recombines TRBV7-9 with TRBJ1-5; perhaps TRBD1 as D (5 bases). CDR3 length equals 12 residues. In germline, CDR1 is SEHNR, CDR2 FQNEAQ (reference sequence). The V and J ends lost 1 base and 7 bases respectively, with 5 bases between them. CDR3 protein: CASSLEGQPQHF. CDR3 DNA sequence: TGTGCCAGCAGCTTAGAGGGGCAGCCCCAGCATTTT.

The chain uses TRBV7-9 and TRBJ2-7; possible D gene TRBD2, 5 bases. Trimming removed 5 bases from V and 0 bases from J, with 11 bases in between. Germline CDR1 and CDR2: SEHNR and FQNEAQ (reference sequence). The CDR3 spans 14 residues. The CDR3 DNA sequence: TGTGCCAGCAGCCCCGTAGCGAACTCCTACGAGCAGTACTTC. Translation: CASSPVANSYEQYF.